A single sample gave rise to the 21 T cell receptor beta chains below, sequenced in a study of blood T cell repertoires in COVID-19. Here immunoSEQ multiplex PCR was the method, and the copy in TCRdb shows in-frame clones only, minus some. This sample has under 45,000 clones, with around 86% found just once. Sequenced input: peripheral blood. The receptors were sampled from a middle-aged man with active COVID-19.

The genes are TRBV5-1 and TRBJ2-1; 12 bases line up with TRBD2. The germline gives CDR1 SGHRS, CDR2 YFSETQ. This CDR3 is built from 20 residues. Germline trimming cut 6 bases from V and 9 bases from J; bases unmatched to any gene: 25. CDR3 residues: CASTQGLAGGPLTSLGEQFF. CDR3 bases: TGCGCCAGCACCCAAGGCCTAGCGGGAGGGCCATTAACCTCCCTCGGTGAGCAGTTCTTC.

The chain uses TRBV27 and TRBJ1-1; D may be TRBD1 (6 bases). Germline V lookup: CDR1 MNHEY, CDR2 SMNVEV (reference sequence). Deletions cut 5 bases from V and 4 bases from J, with 17 bases between. This CDR3 region has 15 residues. CDR3 nucleotides: TGTGCCAGCAGTCTAAGGGGGGGGCGTAGCACTGAAGCTTTCTTT. It translates to CASSLRGGRSTEAFF.

The J gene is TRBJ2-7, the V gene TRBV18, with 9 bases matching TRBD2. The CDR3 is made up of 14 amino acids. V shed 3 bases and J 4 bases; nucleotides not matched to a gene: 4. Per the germline V gene, CDR1 is KGHSH and CDR2 is LQKENI. CDR3 nucleotide sequence: TGTGCCAGCTCACCGGAAGCGGGAGGATACGAGCAGTACTTC. Translating it yields CASSPEAGGYEQYF.

The chain links TRBV6-6 to TRBJ1-2; TRBD1 matches 9 bases. Trimming took 4 bases from V and 6 from J; bases not matched to a gene: 6. The CDR3 runs to 14 residues. Germline V gives CDR1 MNHNY, CDR2 SVGAGI (reference sequence). CDR3 loop: CASSSLGQGDGYTF. In nucleotides, the CDR3 is TGTGCCAGCAGTTCGTTGGGACAGGGAGATGGCTACACCTTC.

The rearrangement joins TRBV7-8 to TRBJ1-1; D unclear. The CDR3 totals 16 residues. V was shortened by 5 bases and J by 1 base, with 17 bases between the two germline ends. Germline-derived CDR1 and CDR2 are SGHVS and FQNEAQ. The DNA for the CDR3 is TGTGCCAGCAGCATCATCGGGTCCGCGTCGAACACTGAAGCTTTCTTT. This sequence encodes CASSIIGSASNTEAFF.

V usage is TRBV15 and J usage is TRBJ1-5; weak D call: TRBD1 (5 bases). Trimming took off 0 bases at V and 2 bases at J, with 11 bases between the two ends. Germline lookup yields CDR1 LNHNV and CDR2 YYDKDF (reference sequence). The CDR3 runs 16 residues. This chain's CDR3 is CATSRDRGTGNQPQHF. The CDR3 DNA reads as TGTGCCACCAGCAGAGATCGGGGGACGGGCAATCAGCCCCAGCATTTT.

The rearrangement joins TRBV4-1 to TRBJ2-2, with D uncertain. The CDR3 runs 16 residues. Trimming shortened V by 4 bases and J by 0 bases, and 12 bases separated the two germline ends. The germline V gene has CDR1 MGHRA and CDR2 YSYEKL. The CDR3 DNA is TGCGCCAGCAGCCCCTTGCCGGGTTCGAACACCGGGGAGCTGTTTTTT. It is translated as CASSPLPGSNTGELFF.

This chain uses TRBV6-5 with TRBJ1-5; D might be TRBD1 (6 bases). This CDR3 spans 14 amino acids. Germline CDR1 reads MNHEY; CDR2 reads SVGAGI. V was shortened by 4 bases and J by 5 bases, with 12 bases between the two germline ends. CDR3 sequence reads: CASSSYRADQPQHF. The CDR3 nucleotides are TGTGCCAGCAGTTCGTACAGGGCCGATCAGCCCCAGCATTTT.

The CDR3 DNA follows: TGTGCCAGCAGCCCGCATAGCCGATACTATGGCTACACCTTC. Translation gives CASSPHSRYYGYTF. This chain connects TRBV7-9 to TRBJ1-2; D gene unclear. V was clipped by 5 bases and J by 3 bases, with 13 bases between them. This CDR3 has 14 amino acids. CDR1 is SEHNR and CDR2 is FQNEAQ in the germline V gene (reference sequence).

The chain's CDR3 is CASSTQPGGGYGYTF. CDR3 coding DNA: TGTGCCAGCAGCACTCAACCAGGGGGCGGCTATGGCTACACCTTC. The J gene is TRBJ1-2, the V gene TRBV7-8, with 8 positions matching TRBD1. V gave up 5 bases and J gave up 4 bases; unmatched junction bases: 9. This CDR3 region has 15 residues. Germline loops: CDR1 SGHVS, CDR2 FQNEAQ.

CDR3 residues: CASSQGEAGTTLEQYF. As DNA, the CDR3 is TGCGCCAGCAGCCAAGGGGAGGCGGGAACTACCCTCGAGCAGTACTTC. The genes are TRBV4-1 and TRBJ2-7, with D tentatively TRBD2 (6 bases). V was cut by 1 base and J by 6 bases, with 19 bases left in between. This CDR3 contains 16 residues. CDR1 is MGHRA, CDR2 YSYEKL, per germline.

The chain uses TRBV27 and TRBJ1-5; 8 nucleotides line up with TRBD1. The CDR3 runs to 15 residues. The V gene's germline CDR1 is MNHEY and CDR2 SMNVEV (reference sequence). V lost 5 bases, J lost 6 bases, and 9 bases stayed unmatched. The CDR3 nucleotides are TGTGCCAGCAGTCCGGACAGGGATCATGGTCAGCCCCAGCATTTT. It encodes CASSPDRDHGQPQHF.

This clone occurred once. The chain carries TRBV7-8 and TRBJ2-7; possibly TRBD2 for D (7 bases). V was cut by 6 bases and J by 5 bases, with 26 bases left in between. The CDR3 covers 17 residues. Germline-derived CDR1 and CDR2 are SGHVS and FQNEAQ. For the CDR3, the DNA is TGTGCCAGCAGTCCAAACCTATGGGGGGGCAGGGCCCACGAGCAGTACTTC. Amino acids: CASSPNLWGGRAHEQYF.

V is TRBV5-6 and J is TRBJ1-1; tentative D call: TRBD1 (5 bases). Germline V CDR1 and CDR2: SGHDT, YYEEEE. With 0 bases removed from V and 3 bases from J, the gap between germline ends came to 12 bases. The CDR3 spans 15 residues. As DNA, the CDR3 is TGTGCCAGCAGCTTGGCGGGGGGGTTCTACACTGAAGCTTTCTTT. Its translation: CASSLAGGFYTEAFF.

This clone was counted only a few times. This chain links TRBV18 with TRBJ1-6; no reliable D call. The CDR3 extends over 15 amino acids. V lost 5 bases, J lost 0 bases, and 8 bases lay in between. Germline V gene data show CDR1 as KGHSH and CDR2 as LQKENI. The CDR3 here is CASSADFSYNSPLHF. As DNA, the CDR3 is TGTGCCAGCTCAGCAGACTTCTCCTATAATTCACCCCTCCACTTT.

The chain employs TRBV29-1 and TRBJ1-1, with D perhaps TRBD1 (5 bases). CDR3 length equals 15 residues. The V gene's germline CDR1 is SQVTM and CDR2 ANQGSEA. V gave up 5 bases and J gave up 5 bases, with 21 bases separating them. CDR3 region: CSVIVLGRAGTEAFF. Written as DNA, the CDR3 is TGCAGCGTTATTGTCTTGGGCAGGGCGGGGACTGAAGCTTTCTTT.

The V call is TRBV9, the J call TRBJ2-1; 9 positions agree with TRBD1. The germline V gene encodes CDR1 SGDLS and CDR2 YYNGEE. The CDR3 extends over 14 amino acids. The V segment lost 3 bases and the J segment 7 bases; nucleotides outside the gene matches: 5. The CDR3 DNA reads TGTGCCAGCAGCGGGGGACAGGGTAGGAATGAGCAGTTCTTC. It yields the protein CASSGGQGRNEQFF. Variable domain in full (rest from reference TRBV9 and TRBJ2-1): DSGVTQTPKHLITATGQRVTLRCSPRSGDLSVYWYQQSLDQGLQFLIQYYNGEERAKGNILERFSAQQFPDLHSELNLSSLELGDSALYFCASSGGQGRNEQFFGPGTRLTVL.

V gene TRBV3-1 (or the pseudogene TRBV3-2) combines with J gene TRBJ2-7; 8 bases are a match to TRBD1. The germline gives CDR1 LGHDT, CDR2 YNNKEL (reference sequence). V trimming: 5 bases; J trimming: 5 bases; junction bases outside the gene matches: 8. The CDR3 is made up of 14 amino acids. CDR3 in amino acids: CASSSQDRADEQYF. The CDR3 DNA sequence: TGTGCCAGCAGCTCGCAGGACAGGGCCGACGAGCAGTACTTC.

This sequence joins TRBV18 and TRBJ1-5; no clear D. This CDR3 has 17 residues. V lost 4 bases, J lost 0 bases, and 16 bases lay in between. From germline, CDR1 is KGHSH and CDR2 LQKENI. The CDR3 here is CASSQNGVRVSNQPQHF. In DNA form, the CDR3 reads TGTGCCAGCTCACAGAACGGGGTCCGGGTTAGCAATCAGCCCCAGCATTTT.

This chain links TRBV9 with TRBJ2-7, with TRBD2 identical over 9 bases. The V and J ends lost 0 bases and 7 bases, in that order; junction bases with no gene match: 8. CDR3 length: 15 residues. Germline loops: CDR1 SGDLS, CDR2 YYNGEE. The chain's CDR3 is CASSVAVAGVEEQYF. The CDR3 nucleotides are TGTGCCAGCAGCGTAGCGGTAGCGGGAGTAGAGGAGCAGTACTTC.

CDR3 protein: CASSFKIQEPQHF. The CDR3 DNA reads TGTGCCAGCAGCTTCAAAATTCAGGAGCCCCAGCATTTT. V gene TRBV5-6 combines with J gene TRBJ1-5; D not certain. The length of the CDR3 is 13 residues. The V end was cut by 2 bases, the J end by 8 bases, with 11 bases between. Germline V CDR1 and CDR2: SGHDT, YYEEEE.